This T cell receptor beta chain was recorded in a study of shared T cell receptors in the human thymus. The CDR3 is 15 amino acids. In germline, CDR1 is MNHEY, CDR2 SVGAGI. V lost 7 bases to trimming and J lost 5 bases, with 19 bases between them. Produced via immunoSEQ multiplex PCR; TCRdb's table is partial and in-frame only. The sample gives about 610,000 clones, roughly 90% of which show up once; 0.008% to 0.011% is in the top ten. These data also formed part of another study, on human thymus T cells. That paper states: The sample donors, healthy Finnish infants, were having corrective surgery for congenital heart defects. Biased V and J segment usage appeared in thymus and peripheral blood. Related research examined unrelated individuals and reported that their thymic repertoires overlapped highly.

V usage is TRBV6-5 and J usage is TRBJ2-3; TRBD2 is a possible D gene (7 bases). The sample taken for sequencing was thymocytes. This TCR was sampled from a boy under two years old with a congenital heart defect. CDR3 in amino acids: CASKTTGGAIDTQYF. CDR3 coding DNA: TGTGCCAGCAAAACGACTGGGGGGGCTATAGATACGCAGTATTTT.